This entry features one T cell receptor beta chain sequence. Its antigen is not known. Assay used: immunoSEQ multiplex PCR; TCRdb lists only in-frame clones, some missing. The repertoire includes under 600,000 clones, approximately 90% of them detected once, and around 1.6% sits in the top ten. Trimming cost V 7 bases and J 4 bases, with 13 bases left between them. The CDR3 is 13 amino acids. Germline CDR1 is SNHLY and CDR2 is FYNNEI. The treatment denotes: 15 to 20 received Ad26.COV2.S at low or high dose, single or two shots; five or six received placebo; per-sample allocation not given. Day 63 after the first injection of vaccine or placebo was the sampling time. The record originates from a study of Ad26.COV2.S vaccination and SARS-CoV-2 variants. Whole-study results and caveats: Breadth of non-spike TCRs did not differ between vaccinees and placebo recipients.

The rearrangement links TRBV2 to TRBJ1-1; tentative D call: TRBD1 (6 bases). Here the sequenced sample was peripheral blood, taken in a trial of Ad26.COV2.S vaccine versus placebo. The TCR originated in a person between 18 and 65 years old who received the Ad26.COV2.S COVID-19 vaccine or a placebo. CDR3 in DNA: TGTGCCAGCATCAGCGGGGGGCCCACTGAAGCTTTCTTT. Translation gives CASISGGPTEAFF.